This T cell receptor beta chain was captured by sequencing in a study of cytotoxic CD8 clonotypes in ibrutinib-treated CLL. General observations from the study: A difference in sampling times existed between sustained-remission and progressing patients.

V shed 7 bases and J 4 bases; nucleotides not matched to a gene: 7. Germline V gene sequence: CDR1 SNHLY, CDR2 FYNNEI. This CDR3 comprises 15 residues. Data came from immunoSEQ multiplex PCR; TCRdb stores just in-frame clones and leaves some out. This table holds about 270,000 clones, approximately 79% found once. Comment on this clone: As yet, its antigen is unknown.

The chain is built from TRBV2 and TRBJ1-4; TRBD1 aligns across 9 bases. This TCR came from a human donor with chronic lymphocytic leukemia. The sample consisted of PBMCs, taken at disease progression, from a patient treated with ibrutinib. This CDR3 reads CASTQWTGVNEKLFF. The CDR3 DNA sequence: TGTGCCAGCACGCAATGGACAGGGGTTAATGAAAAACTGTTTTTT.